This T cell receptor (beta chain) was sequenced in a study of T cells in Graves' hyperthyroidism and ophthalmopathy (dated by TCRdb to the late 2010s). At the level of the whole study: Peripheral blood samples were taken at the time of initial diagnosis, prior to any treatment. A discovery cohort of approximately 97 patients, about 40 with Graves' ophthalmopathy and about 58 with stable Graves' hyperthyroidism, was used to find distinguishing TCR V-J signatures. Whether ophthalmopathy could be predicted prospectively was tested in an independent validation cohort made up of roughly 19 hyperthyroidism patients plus 17 patients who later progressed to ophthalmopathy. The roughly 90 discovery patients were divided at random into training and test sets in a 7:3 ratio. Thyroid tissue and blood T-cell repertoires from roughly 6 Graves' hyperthyroidism patients were also compared in the study. Following sampling, methimazole starting at 30 mg daily was given to hyperthyroidism patients, and high-dose intravenous methylprednisolone was given to ophthalmopathy patients. The paper reports TCR Vbeta CDR3 sequencing of over 130 peripheral blood samples: approximately 41 ophthalmopathy, approximately 74 hyperthyroidism and some 17 progressor patients.

This clonotype has more than one count but fewer than ten. Its antigen remains undetermined. Per-base quality was not reported, and no clone a single base away is much larger than it. The TCR beta CDR3 regions were amplified from RNA transcripts. A first-round RT-PCR of the TCR CDR3 used the HTBI primer set with the Qiagen OneStep RT-PCR kit. A second multiplex PCR round built the libraries, followed by size selection and purification. Paired-end sequencing of the libraries was performed with 100 bp reads on an Illumina HiSeq2000. Concerning the study's data processing: SOAPnuke was used to process the raw data, with reads discarded if the reads contained adapters or uncalled bases, had a mean Phred below 15, or lacked an exact constant-primer or identifier match. High-quality paired reads were merged using COPE v1.2.5, and each unique nucleotide sequence was defined as a clonotype. MiTCR v1.1 was used to align the clonotypes against IMGT TRBV, TRBD and TRBJ reference segments. The analysis included only V-J combinations with a frequency above 0.0001, which together covered approximately 99% of the repertoires. The TCS score was defined as the ratio of F50 (clonal expansion) to E x V (chaos), calculated using BLOSUM62-based TCRdist between CDR3 peptides within each V-J. Welch's t-statistics and random forest reduced fewer than 600 V-J features to roughly 13, which were used in a naive Bayes classifier (R e1071). TCRdb applied fastp at Q25 and MiXCR to the public reads, then kept only in-frame beta chains. Identical CDR3 protein sequences are pooled into one entry, listed with their most common genes and DNA. The V and J calls were determined by TCRdb, not by the authors. In this sample the table shows 300,000 to 450,000 distinct CDR3 sequences, about 15% of which occur a single time. The top ten constitute about 20% of the sample.

What the study reported, not specific to this receptor: A 13 V-J signature model separated ophthalmopathy from stable hyperthyroidism, with 87.88% sensitivity and 81.08% specificity in cross-validation and 80%/75% in testing. Sample size was not statistically predetermined, and blinding of investigators to group allocation was not performed. Blood samples also contained most of the expanded thyroid clonotypes (frequency above 0.001), which suggests that blood repertoires may reflect thyroid immune responses. During validation, the model predicted progression to ophthalmopathy a median of about 6.5 months ahead of onset, with 60% to 71% sensitivity and more than 72% specificity.

The junction shows trimming of 1 base on V and 8 bases on J, plus 11 bases between the germline ends. CDR1 and CDR2, per the germline V gene, are LGHNT and FRNRAP. The cysteine opens and the phenylalanine closes a CDR3 of 14 amino acids. The kept DNA is CDR3 alone, 42 bases in frame from the first base. In the ophthalmopathy patients, disease was moderately to severely active, with a Clinical Activity Score of 3 or more, a NOSPECS grade of 4 or more, and a duration of less than 3 months. Patients with uncontrolled infections, other autoimmune diseases, pregnancy or lactation were excluded. Diagnoses relied on clinical symptoms, serum thyroxine and TRAb, thyroid ultrasound and orbital computed tomography. PBMCs were isolated from 7.5 to 10 ml of fresh peripheral blood by Ficoll-Paque density gradient centrifugation. Total RNA was extracted using Trizol reagent, and RNA quality was assessed on an Agilent 2100 Bioanalyzer.

The chain uses TRBV12-5 and TRBJ2-2, with no confidently assigned D gene. The clonotype originates from a woman aged 25 to 39 with Graves' ophthalmopathy. Sequencing used blood. This receptor has the CDR3 CASGLGKDPGELFF. The nucleotide sequence is given as TGTGCTAGTGGTTTGGGCAAGGACCCGGGGGAGCTGTTTTTT.